What follows are 10 T cell receptor beta chains derived from one specimen sequenced in a study of cytomegalovirus exposure and HLA in healthy donors. PCR involved 60 Vbeta and 13 Jbeta primers. Libraries were prepared by immunoSEQ multiplex PCR; TCRdb keeps only in-frame clonotypes and omits some of them. Here the sample spans over 100,000 clones, over 70% being singletons. The sample comprised PBMCs. The receptors come from a middle-aged woman in good health and CMV-seropositive.

The CDR3 reads CASGQPNSPLHF. CDR3 nucleotides: TGTGCCAGCGGACAGCCGAATTCACCCCTCCACTTT. V is TRBV6-1 and J is TRBJ1-6, with a possible D match to TRBD1 (6 bases). The CDR3 consists of 12 residues. Trimming removed 8 bases from V and 7 bases from J, with 9 bases in between. Germline-derived CDR1 and CDR2 are MNHNS and SASEGT.

This clone came up a few times. The V call is TRBV6-5, the J call TRBJ1-3; D unclear. This CDR3 region has 15 residues. Trimming left V 4 bases short and J 0 bases short, with 10 bases between. Looked up from germline, CDR1 is MNHEY and CDR2 is SVGAGI. In DNA, the CDR3 is TGTGCCAGCAGTTCTGTCCGTAGCTCTGGAAACACCATATATTTT. Translating gives CASSSVRSSGNTIYF.

This chain uses TRBV5-8 with TRBJ1-4, with D tentatively TRBD1 (5 bases). The CDR3 runs to 14 residues. Germline-derived CDR1 and CDR2 are SGHTS and YDEGEE. V was clipped by 4 bases and J by 4 bases, with 11 bases between them. The CDR3 DNA reads as TGTGCCAGCAGCCTCGGGGGGTTTAATGAAAAACTGTTTTTT. Translated: CASSLGGFNEKLFF.

The CDR3 DNA reads as TGTGCCAGCGCTAGAGGTCAGAACATTCAGTACTTC. Amino acid sequence: CASARGQNIQYF. The rearrangement joins TRBV19 to TRBJ2-4; D unclear. V lost 9 bases and J lost 7, with 13 bases in between. This CDR3 region has 12 residues. Germline V lookup: CDR1 LNHDA, CDR2 SQIVND (reference sequence).

This chain links TRBV6-6 with TRBJ1-4; perhaps TRBD1 as D (6 bases). This CDR3 has 14 residues. V was cut by 5 bases and J by 6 bases, with 13 bases left in between. Germline CDR1 and CDR2: MNHNY and SVGAGI (reference sequence). CDR3 in amino acids: CASSADRRYEKLFF. In DNA form, the CDR3 reads TGTGCCAGCAGTGCAGACAGGCGGTATGAAAAACTGTTTTTT.

The chain is built from TRBV6-6 and TRBJ1-5, with D possibly matching TRBD1 (5 bases). V was shortened by 5 bases and J by 0 bases, with 11 bases between the two germline ends. The CDR3 runs to 15 residues. From germline, CDR1 is MNHNY and CDR2 SVGAGI (reference sequence). The CDR3 DNA sequence: TGTGCCAGCAGTCCACGGGGGAATAGCAATCAGCCCCAGCATTTT. Translating it yields CASSPRGNSNQPQHF.

The rearrangement uses TRBV28 and TRBJ2-7; 7 bases map to TRBD1. CDR1 and CDR2 (germline): MDHEN, SYDVKM. The length of the CDR3 is 12 residues. V dropped 3 bases and J dropped 6; count of bases not matched to a gene: 2. The CDR3 sequence: CASSLGTAEQYF. CDR3 DNA: TGTGCCAGCAGTTTGGGGACAGCCGAGCAGTACTTC.

The chain is built from TRBV30 and TRBJ1-5; D possibly corresponds to TRBD1 (5 bases). Trimming removed 4 bases from V and 2 bases from J, with 15 bases in between. The CDR3 is 15 residues long. Per the germline V gene, CDR1 is GTSNPN and CDR2 is SVGIG (reference sequence). CDR3 bases: TGTGCCTGGACTAGGGGAGGCGGAGGCAATCAGCCCCAGCATTTT. Translating it yields CAWTRGGGGNQPQHF.

This chain joins TRBV27 and TRBJ2-2, with 9 bases fitting TRBD1. CDR3 length equals 16 residues. Germline V gives CDR1 MNHEY, CDR2 SMNVEV (reference sequence). After removal of 2 bases from V and 4 bases from J, the junction contained 5 bases not matched to a gene. CDR3 in amino acids: CASSLVQGARTGELFF. In nucleotides, the CDR3 is TGTGCCAGCAGTTTAGTACAGGGGGCGCGCACCGGGGAGCTGTTTTTT.

A single count supports this clone. The chain uses TRBV28 and TRBJ1-1; TRBD1 agrees at 9 bases. Germline assignment: CDR1 MDHEN and CDR2 SYDVKM. The CDR3 loop spans 17 amino acids. V lost 4 bases to trimming and J lost 5 bases; unmatched junction nucleotides: 14. This chain's CDR3 is CASSSPGTGKKRTEAFF. CDR3 in DNA: TGTGCCAGCAGTTCCCCCGGGACAGGGAAAAAGAGGACTGAAGCTTTCTTT.